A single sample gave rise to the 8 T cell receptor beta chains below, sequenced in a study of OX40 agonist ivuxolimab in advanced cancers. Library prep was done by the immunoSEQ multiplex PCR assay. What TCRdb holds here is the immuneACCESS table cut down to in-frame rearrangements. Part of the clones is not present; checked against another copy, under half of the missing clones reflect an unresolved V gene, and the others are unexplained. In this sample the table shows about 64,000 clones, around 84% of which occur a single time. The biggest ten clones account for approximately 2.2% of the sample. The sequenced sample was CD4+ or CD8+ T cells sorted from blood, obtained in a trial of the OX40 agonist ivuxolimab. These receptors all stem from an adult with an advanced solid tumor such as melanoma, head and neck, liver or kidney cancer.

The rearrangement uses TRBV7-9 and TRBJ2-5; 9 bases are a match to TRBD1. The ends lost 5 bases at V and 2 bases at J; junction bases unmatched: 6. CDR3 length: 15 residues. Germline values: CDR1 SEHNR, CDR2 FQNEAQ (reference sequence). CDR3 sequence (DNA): TGTGCCAGCAGCGCGGGACAGGGAGCTCAAGAGACCCAGTACTTC. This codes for CASSAGQGAQETQYF.

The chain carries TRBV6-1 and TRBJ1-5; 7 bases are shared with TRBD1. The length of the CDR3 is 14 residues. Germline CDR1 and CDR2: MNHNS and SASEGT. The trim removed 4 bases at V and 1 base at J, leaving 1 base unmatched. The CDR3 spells CASSVDRSNQPQHF. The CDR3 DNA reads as TGTGCCAGCAGTGTGGACAGGAGCAATCAGCCCCAGCATTTT.

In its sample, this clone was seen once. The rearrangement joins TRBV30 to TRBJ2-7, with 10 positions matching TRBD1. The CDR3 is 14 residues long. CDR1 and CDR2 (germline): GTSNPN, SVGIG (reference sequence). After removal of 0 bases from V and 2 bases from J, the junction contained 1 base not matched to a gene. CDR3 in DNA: TGTGCCTGGAGTGTTGGGACAGGGGCCTACGAGCAGTACTTC. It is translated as CAWSVGTGAYEQYF.

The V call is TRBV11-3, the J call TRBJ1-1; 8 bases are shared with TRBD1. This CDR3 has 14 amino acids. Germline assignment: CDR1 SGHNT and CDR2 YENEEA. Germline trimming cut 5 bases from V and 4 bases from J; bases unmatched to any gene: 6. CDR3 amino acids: CASSPDRGSTEAFF. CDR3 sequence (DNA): TGTGCCAGCAGCCCAGACAGGGGATCCACTGAAGCTTTCTTT.

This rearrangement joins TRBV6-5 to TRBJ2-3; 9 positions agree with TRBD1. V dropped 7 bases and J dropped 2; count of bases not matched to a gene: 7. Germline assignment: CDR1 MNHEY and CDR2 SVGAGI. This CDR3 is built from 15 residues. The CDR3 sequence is CASKTGGESTDTQYF. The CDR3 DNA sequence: TGTGCCAGCAAAACAGGGGGCGAGTCCACAGATACGCAGTATTTT.

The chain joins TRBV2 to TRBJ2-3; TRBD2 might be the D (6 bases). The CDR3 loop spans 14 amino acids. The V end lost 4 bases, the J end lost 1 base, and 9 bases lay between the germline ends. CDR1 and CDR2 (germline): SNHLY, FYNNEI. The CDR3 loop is CASSGASGTDTQYF. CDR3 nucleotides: TGTGCCAGCAGTGGGGCTAGCGGCACAGATACGCAGTATTTT.

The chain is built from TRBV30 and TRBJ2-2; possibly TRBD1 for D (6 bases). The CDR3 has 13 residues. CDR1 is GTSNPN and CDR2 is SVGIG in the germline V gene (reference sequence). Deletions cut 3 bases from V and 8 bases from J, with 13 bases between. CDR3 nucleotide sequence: TGTGCCTGGAGCCTAACAGGGCCTGGGGAGCTGTTTTTT. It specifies CAWSLTGPGELFF.

CDR3 DNA: TGTGCCAGCAGCGTAGAAGGTAGCGGGAGGCTAGAGACCCAGTACTTC. Translation gives CASSVEGSGRLETQYF. This rearrangement joins TRBV9 to TRBJ2-5, with 10 bases lining up with TRBD2. Germline V CDR1 and CDR2: SGDLS, YYNGEE. This CDR3 is 16 amino acids long. With 0 bases clipped from V and 4 bases from J, the junction kept 6 bases outside the gene matches.